The clone carrying this TCR beta chain was picked up many times. The CDR3 is 12 residues long. Trimming removed 4 bases at V and 6 bases at J, with 10 bases between. Germline V gene data show CDR1 as MDHEN and CDR2 as SYDVKM. These data originate in a study of human T cells and chemical hapten exposure. Within the library, unique molecular identifiers were attached to each individual cDNA molecule. TCRdb passed the RACE reads through MiXCR, listing each CDR3 protein once. This table holds fewer than 100,000 distinct CDR3 sequences, 9% to 9.5% found once. Time point described: patch test 2, 6 weeks after DPC sensitization. Regarding treatment: therapeutic diphenylcyclopropenone sensitization with weekly scalp DPC. Staff drew blood before applying each patch test.

The receptor was derived from a woman in her thirties or forties with alopecia areata. Some clones in this sample may be carry-over from other donors' samples. The chain has TRBV28 and TRBJ2-7; D gene unclear. The source was whole blood, collected in connection with sensitization to the hapten diphenylcyclopropenone (DPC). The CDR3 is CASSSSPREQYF. The DNA of the CDR3 is TGTGCCAGCAGTTCGTCACCCCGCGAGCAGTACTTC.